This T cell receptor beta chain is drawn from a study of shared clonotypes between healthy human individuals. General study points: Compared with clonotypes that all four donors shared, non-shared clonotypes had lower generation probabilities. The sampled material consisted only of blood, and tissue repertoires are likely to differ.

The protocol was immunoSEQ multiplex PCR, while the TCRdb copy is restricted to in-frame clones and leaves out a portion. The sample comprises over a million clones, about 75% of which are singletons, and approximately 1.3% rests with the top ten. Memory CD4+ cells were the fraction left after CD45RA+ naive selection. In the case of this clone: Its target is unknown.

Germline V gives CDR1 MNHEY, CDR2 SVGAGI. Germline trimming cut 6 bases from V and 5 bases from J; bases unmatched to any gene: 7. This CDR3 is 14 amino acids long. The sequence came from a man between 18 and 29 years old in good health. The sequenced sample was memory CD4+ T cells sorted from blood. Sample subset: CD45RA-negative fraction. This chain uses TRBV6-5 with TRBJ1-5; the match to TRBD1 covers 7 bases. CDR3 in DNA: TGTGCCAGCAGCTTTACAGGGGTGGATCAGCCCCAGCATTTT. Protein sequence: CASSFTGVDQPQHF.